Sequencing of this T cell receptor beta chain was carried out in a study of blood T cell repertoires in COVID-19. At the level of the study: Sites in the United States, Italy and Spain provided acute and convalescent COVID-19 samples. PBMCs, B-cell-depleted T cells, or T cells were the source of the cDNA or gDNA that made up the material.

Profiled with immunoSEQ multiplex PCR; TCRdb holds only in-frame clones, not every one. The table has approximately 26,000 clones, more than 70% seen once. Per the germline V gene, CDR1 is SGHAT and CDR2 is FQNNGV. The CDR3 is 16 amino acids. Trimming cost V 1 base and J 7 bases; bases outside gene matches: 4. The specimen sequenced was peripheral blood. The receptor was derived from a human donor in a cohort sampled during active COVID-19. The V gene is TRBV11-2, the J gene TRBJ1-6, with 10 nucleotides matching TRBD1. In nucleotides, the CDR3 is TGTGCCAGCAGCTTAGTTGGACAGGGGGGAAATTCACCCCTCCACTTT. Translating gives CASSLVGQGGNSPLHF.